Below, 6 T cell receptor beta chains from the same sample are listed, as sequenced in a study of stem cell transplantation in POMP-related autoinflammatory disease (dated by TCRdb to about 2021). Library method: the immunoSEQ multiplex PCR assay. TCRdb stores this immuneACCESS table with in-frame sequences only. Part of the clones is absent; in the studies checked, under half of the shortfall reflects unresolved V genes, and no reason is known for the rest. This sample holds about 590 clones; about 90% were observed only once. Jointly, the top ten make up roughly a tenth of the sample. Sequencing was carried out using CD4+ follicular helper T cells (Tfh) from PBMCs. Taken with the paper, the label for cell subset or site translates to: T follicular helper cells. All receptors derive from a human donor in good health.

V is TRBV9 and J is TRBJ1-1; TRBD1 might be the D (5 bases). This CDR3 has 15 amino acids. Per germline, CDR1 SGDLS and CDR2 YYNGEE. Between the trimmed V and J ends, which lost 4 bases and 6 bases, there was a span of 19 bases. Here the CDR3 reads CASSPRPGGVAEAFF. The CDR3, as DNA: TGTGCCAGCAGCCCTCGACCGGGGGGGGTGGCTGAAGCTTTCTTT.

V and J are TRBV29-1 and TRBJ1-3, with 9 bases that match TRBD1. The CDR3 runs to 15 residues. Germline V gene sequence: CDR1 SQVTM, CDR2 ANQGSEA. The junction had 4 bases not matched to a gene; V was cut back by 4 bases and J by 0 bases. CDR3 in amino acids: CSVAPTGGSGNTIYF. The DNA for the CDR3 is TGCAGCGTTGCTCCGACAGGGGGCTCTGGAAACACCATATATTTT.

This clone was recorded once. The chain has TRBV15 and TRBJ1-1; a weak D match, TRBD1 (5 bases). CDR1 LNHNV and CDR2 YYDKDF come from the germline V gene (reference sequence). V was trimmed by 0 bases and J by 4 bases, leaving 12 bases between them. The length of the CDR3 is 15 residues. CDR3 residues: CATSRDAVRGTEAFF. The CDR3 DNA reads as TGTGCCACCAGCAGAGATGCTGTTAGGGGCACTGAAGCTTTCTTT. Full variable domain (outside the CDR3, taken from reference TRBV15 and TRBJ1-1): DAMVIQNPRYQVTQFGKPVTLSCSQTLNHNVMYWYQQKSSQAPKLLFHYYDKDFNNEADTPDNFQSRRPNTSFCFLDIRSPGLGDTAMYLCATSRDAVRGTEAFFGQGTRLTVV.

This chain uses TRBV4-2 with TRBJ2-2; a possible D gene is TRBD2 (5 bases). CDR1 and CDR2 (germline): LGHNA, YNFKEQ. V lost 6 bases, J lost 5 bases, and 16 bases lay in between. The length of the CDR3 is 15 residues. CDR3 protein: CASSLDGEGTGELFF. The CDR3 nucleotides are TGTGCCAGCAGTTTAGACGGCGAGGGAACCGGGGAGCTGTTTTTT.

The chain combines TRBV5-5 with TRBJ1-3, with D tentatively TRBD1 (5 bases). The germline gives CDR1 SGHKS, CDR2 YYEKEE (reference sequence). The CDR3 has 18 residues. V dropped 4 bases and J dropped 0 bases, with 20 bases sitting between them. The CDR3 reads CASSELSGTQSSGNTIYF. CDR3 DNA sequence: TGTGCCAGCAGCGAACTTTCCGGGACTCAGAGCTCTGGAAACACCATATATTTT.

This clone was detected a few times. The chain carries TRBV19 and TRBJ1-1; TRBD1 agrees at 9 bases. The germline V gene has CDR1 LNHDA and CDR2 SQIVND (reference sequence). The CDR3 is 16 amino acids. With 6 bases clipped from V and 3 bases from J, the junction kept 11 bases outside the gene matches. The CDR3 region has the DNA TGTGCCAGTAGAACCGGGACAGGGCGTTTTGACACTGAAGCTTTCTTT. This codes for CASRTGTGRFDTEAFF. The full variable domain, its missing parts supplied by reference TRBV19 and TRBJ1-1, is DGGITQSPKYLFRKEGQNVTLSCEQNLNHDAMYWYRQDPGQGLRLIYYSQIVNDFQKGDIAEGYSVSREKKESFPLTVTSAQKNPTAFYLCASRTGTGRFDTEAFFGQGTRLTVV.